The 9 T cell receptor beta chains presented below share a single source sample, sequenced in a study of shared T cell receptors in the human thymus. Repertoires were generated with immunoSEQ multiplex PCR, while TCRdb's copy carries only in-frame clones and drops some. The table includes some 760,000 clones, approximately 85% detected once. The same data also contributed to another study, on human thymus T cells.

Sequenced input: thymocytes. Every receptor here comes from a girl less than two years old with a congenital heart defect.

The rearrangement joins TRBV15 to TRBJ1-6; 7 bases are a match to TRBD1. This CDR3 is built from 19 residues. V trimming: 0 bases; J trimming: 8 bases; junction bases outside the gene matches: 16. Germline lookup yields CDR1 LNHNV and CDR2 YYDKDF (reference sequence). For the CDR3, the DNA is TGTGCCACCAGCAGAGATACCTCGGGCCACAGGGGCACGGATTCACCCCTCCACTTT. Translating gives CATSRDTSGHRGTDSPLHF.

The chain uses TRBV9 and TRBJ2-6; maybe TRBD2 (5 bases). V was cut by 6 bases and J by 0 bases, with 7 bases left in between. The germline V gene has CDR1 SGDLS and CDR2 YYNGEE. The CDR3 loop spans 14 amino acids. DNA of the CDR3: TGTGCCAGCAAGGCGGGCTCTGGGGCCAACGTCCTGACTTTC. Translated: CASKAGSGANVLTF.

V gene TRBV6-6 combines with J gene TRBJ1-1; D unclear. Germline CDR1 MNHNY, CDR2 SVGAGI (reference sequence). V was clipped by 5 bases and J by 1 base, with 5 bases between them. The CDR3 extends over 12 amino acids. CDR3: CASSQRNTEAFF. CDR3 nucleotide sequence: TGTGCCAGCAGTCAGCGGAACACTGAAGCTTTCTTT.

The chain uses TRBV19 and TRBJ1-2; 9 nucleotides match TRBD1. The ends lost 3 bases at V and 2 bases at J; junction bases unmatched: 7. There are 16 residues in the CDR3. Germline V CDR1 and CDR2: LNHDA, SQIVND (reference sequence). The CDR3, as DNA: TGTGCCAGTAGTATCTTAACAGGGGGCATGAACTATGGCTACACCTTC. Protein product: CASSILTGGMNYGYTF.

CDR3 protein: CASSNRVLYEQYF. The CDR3, as DNA: TGTGCCAGCAGTAACAGGGTTCTCTACGAGCAGTACTTC. The chain has TRBV6-6 and TRBJ2-7; D possibly corresponds to TRBD1 (6 bases). V was shortened by 5 bases and J by 3 bases, with 11 bases between the two germline ends. CDR3 length: 13 residues. Germline CDR1 MNHNY, CDR2 SVGAGI (reference sequence).

This chain joins TRBV19 and TRBJ2-7; 7 nucleotides agree with TRBD1. The germline CDR1 and CDR2 sequences are LNHDA and SQIVND (reference sequence). Trimming cost V 5 bases and J 2 bases; bases outside gene matches: 12. CDR3 length: 16 residues. The CDR3 sequence: CASSPYPRGSPYEQYF. CDR3 nucleotides: TGTGCCAGTAGTCCCTACCCCAGGGGGTCCCCCTACGAGCAGTACTTC.

The chain combines TRBV15 with TRBJ1-1; 8 nucleotides match TRBD1. With V trimmed by 5 bases and J by 9 bases, 38 bases remained unmatched. From germline, CDR1 is LNHNV and CDR2 YYDKDF (reference sequence). The CDR3 sequence is 23 residues long. The DNA of the CDR3 is TGTGCCACCAGCTTTACCCCCCCCATCAGGGGGCTAATACCATCCCGCATGATGGTTAAAGCTTTCTTT. It encodes CATSFTPPIRGLIPSRMMVKAFF.

The CDR3 here is CASRETPGQGPDTQYF. CDR3 nucleotides: TGTGCCAGTAGGGAGACCCCGGGACAGGGACCAGATACGCAGTATTTT. The chain has TRBV19 and TRBJ2-3; 9 nucleotides align to TRBD1. Germline assignment: CDR1 LNHDA and CDR2 SQIVND (reference sequence). V trimming: 6 bases; J trimming: 4 bases; junction bases outside the gene matches: 11. This CDR3 is 16 amino acids long. Full variable domain (rest looked up from reference TRBV19 and TRBJ2-3): DGGITQSPKYLFRKEGQNVTLSCEQNLNHDAMYWYRQDPGQGLRLIYYSQIVNDFQKGDIAEGYSVSREKKESFPLTVTSAQKNPTAFYLCASRETPGQGPDTQYFGPGTRLTVL.

V is TRBV27 and J is TRBJ2-7; the D is unclear. Between the trimmed V and J ends, which lost 3 bases and 9 bases, there was a span of 9 bases. This CDR3 is built from 11 residues. Germline CDR1 MNHEY, CDR2 SMNVEV (reference sequence). The CDR3 nucleotides read TGTGCCAGCAGTTTTCGGTCGAGGCAGTACTTC. This sequence encodes CASSFRSRQYF.